Below are 26 T cell receptor beta chains sequenced from a single sample in a study of cytomegalovirus exposure and HLA in healthy donors. A multiplex PCR was run with 60 Vbeta primers and 13 Jbeta primers. Some clones are missing from TCRdb's copy, which holds only in-frame ones; the method was immunoSEQ multiplex PCR. The data show fewer than 200,000 clones, with around 79% seen just once and about 2.6% held by the top ten. The sample comprised PBMCs. The receptors stem from a woman in her thirties or forties in good health and CMV-seropositive.

The rearrangement uses TRBV10-2 and TRBJ2-7, with 9 bases fitting TRBD1. Germline CDR1 is WSHSY and CDR2 is SAAADI. The J segment lost 4 bases and the V segment lost 6 bases, leaving 4 bases of the junction unmatched. The CDR3 runs 13 residues. CDR3 sequence (DNA): TGCGCCAGCAGCGGGACAGGGAGGTACGAGCAGTACTTC. This encodes CASSGTGRYEQYF.

This clone was counted between two and nine times. The chain joins TRBV4-2 to TRBJ2-5; D is uncertain. V lost 1 base and J lost 2, with 5 bases in between. The CDR3 sequence is 13 residues long. The V gene's germline CDR1 is LGHNA and CDR2 YNFKEQ. The CDR3 reads CASSQGQQETQYF. In DNA, the CDR3 is TGTGCCAGCAGCCAAGGGCAGCAAGAGACCCAGTACTTC.

V gene TRBV11-3 combines with J gene TRBJ2-1; the match to TRBD2 covers 15 bases. The CDR3 has 16 amino acids. Germline CDR1 is SGHNT and CDR2 is YENEEA. V gave up 5 bases and J gave up 6 bases; unmatched junction bases: 5. CDR3 nucleotides: TGTGCCAGCAGCAAAGGACTAGCGGGAGGGCGCAATGAGCAGTTCTTC. It codes for CASSKGLAGGRNEQFF. Full variable domain (missing parts from reference TRBV11-3 and TRBJ2-1): EAGVVQSPRYKIIEKKQPVAFWCNPISGHNTLYWYLQNLGQGPELLIRYENEEAVDDSQLPKDRFSAERLKGVDSTLKIQPAELGDSAVYLCASSKGLAGGRNEQFFGPGTRLTVL.

The rearrangement links TRBV5-1 to TRBJ1-1; D may be TRBD1 (6 bases). Trimming shortened V by 1 base and J by 2 bases, and 12 bases separated the two germline ends. CDR1 SGHRS and CDR2 YFSETQ come from the germline V gene. The CDR3 totals 15 residues. CDR3 coding DNA: TGCGCCAGCAGCTTGAGTCCAGGGACAAACACTGAAGCTTTCTTT. It translates to CASSLSPGTNTEAFF.

This sequence joins TRBV29-1 and TRBJ2-5; D unresolved. This CDR3 is built from 12 residues. V was clipped by 2 bases and J by 4 bases, with 8 bases between them. Germline values: CDR1 SQVTM, CDR2 ANQGSEA. This chain's CDR3 is CSVEQVGETQYF. Here the CDR3 DNA reads TGCAGCGTTGAACAGGTCGGAGAGACCCAGTACTTC.

The chain carries TRBV2 and TRBJ1-5; possible D gene TRBD1, 5 bases. Deletions cut 6 bases from V and 4 bases from J, with 10 bases between. The V gene's germline CDR1 is SNHLY and CDR2 FYNNEI. This CDR3 spans 13 amino acids. CDR3 loop: CASSRQLNQPQHF. In nucleotides, the CDR3 is TGTGCCAGCAGCAGACAGTTAAATCAGCCCCAGCATTTT.

The V call is TRBV5-1, the J call TRBJ2-1; TRBD1 aligns across 7 bases. In germline, CDR1 is SGHRS, CDR2 YFSETQ. The CDR3 runs 14 residues. V lost 3 bases, J lost 1 base, and 1 base stayed unmatched. CDR3 in amino acids: CASSSGQSYNEQFF. The DNA of the CDR3 is TGCGCCAGCAGCTCGGGACAGTCCTACAATGAGCAGTTCTTC.

A few counts support this clone. CDR3: CASTPSGAREKLFF. DNA of the CDR3: TGTGCCAGTACCCCTTCAGGGGCGCGTGAAAAACTGTTTTTT. The chain has TRBV19 and TRBJ1-4; D is perhaps TRBD1 (6 bases). The germline V and J ends were trimmed by 7 bases and 7 bases, with 16 bases remaining between them. Germline V lookup: CDR1 LNHDA, CDR2 SQIVND (reference sequence). This CDR3 has 14 amino acids.

The chain links TRBV7-2 to TRBJ2-5; unclear D gene. The germline gives CDR1 SGHTA, CDR2 FQGNSA. The CDR3 contains 12 residues. Trimming cost V 3 bases and J 5 bases, with 7 bases left between them. In DNA form, the CDR3 reads TGTGCCAGCAGCTTCAGGTCCGAGACCCAGTACTTC. Translating gives CASSFRSETQYF. Complete variable domain (other parts from reference TRBV7-2 and TRBJ2-5): GAGVSQSPSNKVTEKGKDVELRCDPISGHTALYWYRQSLGQGLEFLIYFQGNSAPDKSGLPSDRFSAERTGGSVSTLTIQRTQQEDSAVYLCASSFRSETQYFGPGTRLLVL.

This clone was counted only a few times. This chain uses TRBV7-2 with TRBJ1-2; D is undetermined. Germline loops: CDR1 SGHTA, CDR2 FQGNSA. The CDR3 has 15 amino acids. V was pared by 0 bases and J by 5 bases, with 13 bases between. The CDR3 loop reads CASSLAMAVVYGYTF. In nucleotides, the CDR3 is TGTGCCAGCAGCTTAGCTATGGCGGTCGTATATGGCTACACCTTC. The variable domain in full, completed from reference TRBV7-2 and TRBJ1-2, reads GAGVSQSPSNKVTEKGKDVELRCDPISGHTALYWYRQSLGQGLEFLIYFQGNSAPDKSGLPSDRFSAERTGGSVSTLTIQRTQQEDSAVYLCASSLAMAVVYGYTFGSGTRLTVV.

In regard to this clone: Sequence at one end of the junction differs from germline and may be a read error. This chain links TRBV20-1 with TRBJ2-1; weak D call: TRBD2 (6 bases). The CDR3 has 9 amino acids. CDR1 is DFQATT, CDR2 SNEGSKA, per germline (reference sequence). The CDR3 spells CSAAGTRIF. DNA of the CDR3: TGCAGTGCCGCCGGGACTCGGATCTTC.

The CDR3 coding sequence is TGTGCCAGCAGCGGTTGGGGAGGAGGTGGGCCCCAGCATTTT. It yields the protein CASSGWGGGGPQHF. V and J are TRBV6-5 and TRBJ1-5, with D unclear. V lost 6 bases and J 9 bases, leaving 18 bases between the germline ends. CDR3 size: 14 residues. Germline V gene sequence: CDR1 MNHEY, CDR2 SVGAGI.

The chain couples TRBV7-9 to TRBJ1-1; D might be TRBD1 (6 bases). The CDR3 runs 14 residues. CDR1 is SEHNR, CDR2 FQNEAQ, per germline (reference sequence). Trimming removed 3 bases at V and 0 bases at J, with 8 bases between. The CDR3 reads CASSLGGLNTEAFF. The CDR3 nucleotides read TGTGCCAGCAGCTTGGGGGGGCTGAACACTGAAGCTTTCTTT.

The CDR3, as DNA: TGCGCCAGCAGCTTGGAGGGACAGGGGATCACCGGGGAGCTGTTTTTT. This codes for CASSLEGQGITGELFF. The rearrangement joins TRBV5-1 to TRBJ2-2; the match to TRBD1 covers 10 bases. Trimming at V came to 0 bases and at J to 4 bases, leaving 3 bases not matched to a gene. The CDR3 contains 16 residues. Per germline, CDR1 SGHRS and CDR2 YFSETQ. Using reference TRBV5-1 and TRBJ2-2 for the parts outside the CDR3, the full variable domain is KAGVTQTPRYLIKTRGQQVTLSCSPISGHRSVSWYQQTPGQGLQFLFEYFSETQRNKGNFPGRFSGRQFSNSRSEMNVSTLELGDSALYLCASSLEGQGITGELFFGEGSRLTVL.

V usage is TRBV18 and J usage is TRBJ2-7, with TRBD2 matching 9 bases. V lost 6 bases, J lost 7 bases, and 13 bases stayed unmatched. The CDR3 contains 15 residues. Germline assignment: CDR1 KGHSH and CDR2 LQKENI. The CDR3: CASSPSGGRVEEQYF. The CDR3 bases are TGTGCCAGCTCCCCGTCCGGCGGGAGGGTGGAGGAGCAGTACTTC.

The V gene is TRBV23-1, the J gene TRBJ1-1; D possibly corresponds to TRBD1 (5 bases). TRBV23-1 is placed among ORFs of uncertain function. The CDR3 runs to 12 residues. Trimming removed 2 bases from V and 6 bases from J, with 7 bases in between. CDR3 loop: CASSQGGAEAFF. In nucleotides, the CDR3 is TGCGCCAGCAGTCAAGGGGGGGCTGAAGCTTTCTTT.

The table lists this clone with a count of one. Other DNA sequences in this specimen translate into the identical CDR3. The chain joins TRBV4-3 to TRBJ1-2; 7 bases map to TRBD1. J gave up 5 bases and V 3 bases, and 3 bases lay outside the gene matches. CDR1 and CDR2 (germline): LGHNA, YSLEER. The CDR3 is 13 amino acids. CDR3 sequence (DNA): TGCGCCAGCAGCCAGGACAGGAGGTATGGCTACACCTTC. It yields the protein CASSQDRRYGYTF.

The J gene is TRBJ1-3, the V gene TRBV30; D not certain. The V and J ends lost 7 bases and 1 base respectively, with 5 bases between them. Germline CDR1 GTSNPN, CDR2 SVGIG (reference sequence). The CDR3 sequence is 11 residues long. In nucleotides, the CDR3 is TGTGCCTTCCCTTCTGGAAACACCATATATTTT. Protein product: CAFPSGNTIYF.

A few counts support this clone. The rearrangement joins TRBV27 to TRBJ1-4; tentative D call: TRBD1 (6 bases). Trimming left V 2 bases short and J 7 bases short, with 14 bases between. This CDR3 is 15 amino acids long. CDR1 is MNHEY and CDR2 is SMNVEV in the germline V gene (reference sequence). The CDR3 here is CASSLVPGVGEKLFF. The CDR3 region has the DNA TGTGCCAGCAGTTTAGTCCCAGGGGTGGGTGAAAAACTGTTTTTT.

As for this clone: Other DNA sequences in this specimen translate into the identical CDR3. The rearrangement uses TRBV6-5 and TRBJ1-2, with D perhaps matching TRBD1 (6 bases). V gave up 6 bases and J gave up 4 bases, with 12 bases separating them. The germline gives CDR1 MNHEY, CDR2 SVGAGI. The CDR3 extends over 13 amino acids. The CDR3 DNA sequence: TGTGCCAGCAGGCCCACAGGGTCCTATGGCTACACCTTC. It codes for CASRPTGSYGYTF.

This chain links TRBV19 with TRBJ1-1; D unresolved. This CDR3 contains 16 residues. The germline V gene has CDR1 LNHDA and CDR2 SQIVND (reference sequence). Trimming shortened V by 1 base and J by 2 bases, and 14 bases separated the two germline ends. CDR3 DNA: TGTGCCAGTAGTATAGCCTTTCGACAAGTTAACACTGAAGCTTTCTTT. As protein: CASSIAFRQVNTEAFF. The variable domain in full, completed from reference TRBV19 and TRBJ1-1, reads DGGITQSPKYLFRKEGQNVTLSCEQNLNHDAMYWYRQDPGQGLRLIYYSQIVNDFQKGDIAEGYSVSREKKESFPLTVTSAQKNPTAFYLCASSIAFRQVNTEAFFGQGTRLTVV.

The CDR3 here is CASRDRGLETQYF. The CDR3 nucleotides are TGTGCCAGCAGGGACAGGGGGCTTGAGACCCAGTACTTC. The V gene is TRBV6-6, the J gene TRBJ2-5, with TRBD1 matching over 11 bases. V shed 6 bases, J shed 5 bases, and the junction held 2 bases outside the gene matches. Germline CDR1 is MNHNY and CDR2 is SVGAGI (reference sequence). CDR3 length: 13 amino acids.

The chain links TRBV7-9 to TRBJ2-5; TRBD1 might be the D (5 bases). Gene TRBJ2-7 matches the end of the DNA better, so the J call may be wrong. Germline-derived CDR1 and CDR2 are SEHNR and FQNEAQ (reference sequence). This CDR3 has 11 amino acids. The CDR3: CASSQGSEQYF. The CDR3 region has the DNA TGTGCCAGCAGTCAGGGCTCCGAGCAGTACTTC.

This clone showed up just a few times. The rearrangement joins TRBV10-3 to TRBJ1-1, with D possibly TRBD1 on 6 matching bases. The V end was cut by 3 bases, the J end by 4 bases, with 12 bases between. CDR1 and CDR2 (germline): ENHRY, SYGVKD. This CDR3 contains 14 residues. The DNA of the CDR3 is TGTGCCATCAGTGAAACGACAGGACTCACTGAAGCTTTCTTT. This translates into CAISETTGLTEAFF.

V usage is TRBV30 and J usage is TRBJ2-5; TRBD2 matches 14 bases. The CDR3 has 16 amino acids. V lost 4 bases, J lost 4 bases, and 8 bases stayed unmatched. Germline V CDR1 and CDR2: GTSNPN, SVGIG (reference sequence). CDR3 nucleotide sequence: TGTGCCTGGACGCCGGGACTAGCGGGAGCCCGAGAGACCCAGTACTTC. This codes for CAWTPGLAGARETQYF.

The genes are TRBV7-9 and TRBJ1-1; D gene unclear. Germline values: CDR1 SEHNR, CDR2 FQNEAQ (reference sequence). The V gene lost 1 base and the J gene lost 8 bases, with 5 bases spanning the gap. The CDR3 has 11 residues. The CDR3 reads CASSLVPEAFF. In DNA form, the CDR3 reads TGTGCCAGCAGCTTAGTCCCAGAAGCTTTCTTT.